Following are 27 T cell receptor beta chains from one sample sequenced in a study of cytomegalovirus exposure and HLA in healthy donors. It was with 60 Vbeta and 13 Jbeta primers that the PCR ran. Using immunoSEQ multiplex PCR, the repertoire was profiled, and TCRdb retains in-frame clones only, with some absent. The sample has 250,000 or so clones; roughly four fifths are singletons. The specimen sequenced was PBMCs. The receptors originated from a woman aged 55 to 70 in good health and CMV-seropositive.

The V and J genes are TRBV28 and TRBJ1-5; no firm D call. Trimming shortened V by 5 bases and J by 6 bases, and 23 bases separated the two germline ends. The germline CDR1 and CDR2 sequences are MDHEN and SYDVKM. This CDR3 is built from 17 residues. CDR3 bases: TGTGCCAGCAGTCCGTCGTTCGGAGGGATGTTTGGTCAGCCCCAGCATTTT. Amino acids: CASSPSFGGMFGQPQHF.

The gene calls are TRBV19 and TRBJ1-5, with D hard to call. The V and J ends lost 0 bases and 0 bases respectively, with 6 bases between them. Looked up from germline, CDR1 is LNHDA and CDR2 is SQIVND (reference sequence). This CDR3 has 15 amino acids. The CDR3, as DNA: TGTGCCAGTAGTATAGATCAGGTTAGCAATCAGCCCCAGCATTTT. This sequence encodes CASSIDQVSNQPQHF.

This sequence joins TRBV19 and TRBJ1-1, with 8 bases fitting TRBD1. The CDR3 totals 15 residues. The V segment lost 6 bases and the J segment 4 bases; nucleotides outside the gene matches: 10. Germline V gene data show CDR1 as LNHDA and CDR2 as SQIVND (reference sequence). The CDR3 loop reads CASRPNTGGFTEAFF. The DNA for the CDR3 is TGTGCCAGTAGGCCAAATACAGGGGGATTCACTGAAGCTTTCTTT.

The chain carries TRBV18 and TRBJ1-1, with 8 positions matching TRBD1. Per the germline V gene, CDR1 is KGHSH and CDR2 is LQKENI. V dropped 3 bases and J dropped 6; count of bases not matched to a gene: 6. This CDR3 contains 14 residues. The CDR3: CASSPGQGVSEAFF. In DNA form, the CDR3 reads TGTGCCAGCTCACCTGGACAGGGAGTTTCTGAAGCTTTCTTT.

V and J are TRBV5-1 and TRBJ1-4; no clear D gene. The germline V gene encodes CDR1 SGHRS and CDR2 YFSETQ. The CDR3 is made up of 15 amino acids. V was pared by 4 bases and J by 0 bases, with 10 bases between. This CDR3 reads CASSPLGATNEKLFF. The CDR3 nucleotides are TGCGCCAGCAGCCCCCTGGGAGCAACTAATGAAAAACTGTTTTTT.

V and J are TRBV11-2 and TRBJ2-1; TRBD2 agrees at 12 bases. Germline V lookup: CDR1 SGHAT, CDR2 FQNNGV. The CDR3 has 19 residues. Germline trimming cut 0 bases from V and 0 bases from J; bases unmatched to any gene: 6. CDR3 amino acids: CASSLDSGTSGFSYNEQFF. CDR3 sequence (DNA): TGTGCCAGCAGCTTAGACTCCGGGACTAGCGGGTTCTCCTACAATGAGCAGTTCTTC.

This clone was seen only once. CDR3 residues: CASSQVVQAISYNEQFF. In DNA form, the CDR3 reads TGCGCCAGCAGCCAAGTAGTTCAGGCAATCTCCTACAATGAGCAGTTCTTC. This chain connects TRBV4-1 to TRBJ2-1; D is unclear. Trimming shortened V by 1 base and J by 0 bases, and 13 bases separated the two germline ends. CDR3 size: 17 residues. Germline V gene data show CDR1 as MGHRA and CDR2 as YSYEKL.

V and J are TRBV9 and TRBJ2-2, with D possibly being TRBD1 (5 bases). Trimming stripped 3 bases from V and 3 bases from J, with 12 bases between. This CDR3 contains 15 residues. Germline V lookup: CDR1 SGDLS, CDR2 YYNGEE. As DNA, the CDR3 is TGTGCCAGCAGCGCCGTCCAGGGCTACACCGGGGAGCTGTTTTTT. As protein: CASSAVQGYTGELFF.

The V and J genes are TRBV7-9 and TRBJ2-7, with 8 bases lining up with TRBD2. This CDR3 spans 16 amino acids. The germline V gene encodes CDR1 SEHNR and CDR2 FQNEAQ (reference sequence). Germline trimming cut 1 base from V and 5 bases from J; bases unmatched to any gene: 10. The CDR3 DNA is TGTGCCAGCAGCTTAGTAAAAGTTCGGCGGGAGGACGAGCAGTACTTC. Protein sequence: CASSLVKVRREDEQYF.

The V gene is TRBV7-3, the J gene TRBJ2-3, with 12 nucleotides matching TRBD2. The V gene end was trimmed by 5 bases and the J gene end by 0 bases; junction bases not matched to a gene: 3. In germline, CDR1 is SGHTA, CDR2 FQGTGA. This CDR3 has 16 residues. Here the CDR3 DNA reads TGTGCCAGCAGCGACGGACTAGCGGGGAGCACAGATACGCAGTATTTT. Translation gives CASSDGLAGSTDTQYF.

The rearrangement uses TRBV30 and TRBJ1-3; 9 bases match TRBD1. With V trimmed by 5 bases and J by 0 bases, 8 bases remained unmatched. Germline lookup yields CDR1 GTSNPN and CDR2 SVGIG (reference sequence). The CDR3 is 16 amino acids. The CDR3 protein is CAWAPGQGSSGNTIYF. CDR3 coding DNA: TGTGCCTGGGCACCGGGACAGGGCAGCTCTGGAAACACCATATATTTT. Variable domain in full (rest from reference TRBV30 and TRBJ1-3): SQTIHQWPATLVQPVGSPLSLECTVEGTSNPNLYWYRQAAGRGLQLLFYSVGIGQISSEVPQNLSASRPQDRQFILSSKKLLLSDSGFYLCAWAPGQGSSGNTIYFGEGSWLTVV.

The CDR3 sequence is CASSQWTGDYNEQFF. CDR3 DNA sequence: TGCGCCAGCAGCCAATGGACAGGGGACTACAATGAGCAGTTCTTC. V is TRBV4-1 and J is TRBJ2-1; 9 bases fit TRBD1. Germline values: CDR1 MGHRA, CDR2 YSYEKL. Trimming removed 2 bases from V and 3 bases from J; junction bases left unmatched: 2. The CDR3 runs to 15 residues.

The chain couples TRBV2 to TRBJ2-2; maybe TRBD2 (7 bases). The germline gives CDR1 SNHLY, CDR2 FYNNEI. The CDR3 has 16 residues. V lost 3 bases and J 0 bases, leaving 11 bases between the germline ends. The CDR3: CASSEGGASNTGELFF. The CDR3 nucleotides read TGTGCCAGCAGTGAGGGGGGGGCATCGAACACCGGGGAGCTGTTTTTT. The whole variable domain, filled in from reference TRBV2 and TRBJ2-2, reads EPEVTQTPSHQVTQMGQEVILRCVPISNHLYFYWYRQILGQKVEFLVSFYNNEISEKSEIFDDQFSVERPDGSNFTLKIRSTKLEDSAMYFCASSEGGASNTGELFFGEGSRLTVL.

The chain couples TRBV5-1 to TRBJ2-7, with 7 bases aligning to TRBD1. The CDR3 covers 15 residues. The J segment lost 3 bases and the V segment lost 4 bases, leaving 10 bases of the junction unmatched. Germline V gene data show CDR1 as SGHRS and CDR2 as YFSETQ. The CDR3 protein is CASSPRQGIYYEQYF. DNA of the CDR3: TGCGCCAGCAGCCCGCGACAGGGCATCTACTACGAGCAGTACTTC.

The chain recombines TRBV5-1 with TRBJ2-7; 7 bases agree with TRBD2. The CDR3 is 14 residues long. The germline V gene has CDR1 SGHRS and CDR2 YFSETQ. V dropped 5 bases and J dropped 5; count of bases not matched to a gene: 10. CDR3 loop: CASSRAGDPHEQYF. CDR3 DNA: TGCGCCAGCAGTCGGGCGGGAGACCCCCACGAGCAGTACTTC.

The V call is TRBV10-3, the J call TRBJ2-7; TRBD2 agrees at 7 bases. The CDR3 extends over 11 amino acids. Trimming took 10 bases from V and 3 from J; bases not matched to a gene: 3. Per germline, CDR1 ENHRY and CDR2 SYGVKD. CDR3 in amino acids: CATSGRYEQYF. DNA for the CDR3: TGTGCCACTAGCGGCCGCTACGAGCAGTACTTC.

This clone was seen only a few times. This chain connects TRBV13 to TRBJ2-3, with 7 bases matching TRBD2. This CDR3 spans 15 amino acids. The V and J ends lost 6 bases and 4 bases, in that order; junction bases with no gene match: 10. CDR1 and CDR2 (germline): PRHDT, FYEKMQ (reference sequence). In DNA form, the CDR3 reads TGTGCCAGCAGATTGGCCCTAGCGGAAGCAGATACGCAGTATTTT. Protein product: CASRLALAEADTQYF.

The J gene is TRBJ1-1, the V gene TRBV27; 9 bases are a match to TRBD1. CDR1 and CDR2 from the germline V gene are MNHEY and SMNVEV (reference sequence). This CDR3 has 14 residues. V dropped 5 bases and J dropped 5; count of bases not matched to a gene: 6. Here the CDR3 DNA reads TGTGCCAGCAGTAGCGACAGGGGGTTGACTGAAGCTTTCTTT. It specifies CASSSDRGLTEAFF.

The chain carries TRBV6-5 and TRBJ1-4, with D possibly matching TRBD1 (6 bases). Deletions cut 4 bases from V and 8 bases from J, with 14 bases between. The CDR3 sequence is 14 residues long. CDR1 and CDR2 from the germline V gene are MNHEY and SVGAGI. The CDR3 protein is CASSLQGIREKLFF. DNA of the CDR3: TGTGCCAGCAGTTTACAGGGCATCCGCGAAAAACTGTTTTTT.

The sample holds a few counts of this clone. CDR3 sequence reads: CASSEVYSLTPYGYTF. The CDR3, as DNA: TGTGCCAGCAGTGAAGTTTACTCTCTTACCCCCTATGGCTACACCTTC. The chain carries TRBV6-1 and TRBJ1-2; D is uncertain. The V end lost 1 base, the J end lost 4 bases, and 16 bases lay between the germline ends. Germline assignment: CDR1 MNHNS and CDR2 SASEGT. The length of the CDR3 is 16 residues.

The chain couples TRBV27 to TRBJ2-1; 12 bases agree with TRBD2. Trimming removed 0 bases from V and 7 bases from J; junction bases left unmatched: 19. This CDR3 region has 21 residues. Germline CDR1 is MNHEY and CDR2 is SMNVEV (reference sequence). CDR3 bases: TGTGCCAGCAGTTTATCTTGGGAAGTCCGGCTAGCGGGAGGGCCCAGGAATGAGCAGTTCTTC. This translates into CASSLSWEVRLAGGPRNEQFF.

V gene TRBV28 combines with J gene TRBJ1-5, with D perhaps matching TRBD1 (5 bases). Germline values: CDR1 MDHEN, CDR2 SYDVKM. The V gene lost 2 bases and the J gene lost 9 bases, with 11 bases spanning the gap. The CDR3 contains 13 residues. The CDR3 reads CASSLRGRGPQHF. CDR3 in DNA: TGTGCCAGCAGTTTAAGGGGTAGGGGGCCCCAGCATTTT. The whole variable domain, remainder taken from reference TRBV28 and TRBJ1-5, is DVKVTQSSRYLVKRTGEKVFLECVQDMDHENMFWYRQDPGLGLRLIYFSYDVKMKEKGDIPEGYSVSREKKERFSLILESASTNQTSMYLCASSLRGRGPQHFGDGTRLSIL.

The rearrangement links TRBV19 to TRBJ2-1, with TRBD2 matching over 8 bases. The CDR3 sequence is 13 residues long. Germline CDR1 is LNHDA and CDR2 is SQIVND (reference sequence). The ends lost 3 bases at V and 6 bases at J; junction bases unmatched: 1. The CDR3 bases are TGTGCCAGTAGTATTCTAGCGGGCAATGAGCAGTTCTTC. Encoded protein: CASSILAGNEQFF.

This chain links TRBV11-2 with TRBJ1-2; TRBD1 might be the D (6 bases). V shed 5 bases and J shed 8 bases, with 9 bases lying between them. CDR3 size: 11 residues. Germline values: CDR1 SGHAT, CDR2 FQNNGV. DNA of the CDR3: TGTGCCAGCAGCCCCGGACAGGGCTACACCTTC. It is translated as CASSPGQGYTF.

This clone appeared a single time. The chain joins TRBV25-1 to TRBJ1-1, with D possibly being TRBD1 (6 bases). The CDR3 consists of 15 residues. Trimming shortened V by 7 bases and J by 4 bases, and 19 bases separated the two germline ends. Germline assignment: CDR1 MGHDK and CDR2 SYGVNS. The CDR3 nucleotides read TGTGCCAGCAACGCGGGGGCGAGGGGGGGCACTGAAGCTTTCTTT. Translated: CASNAGARGGTEAFF.

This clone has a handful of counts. This CDR3 is CASSSGDSGRNEQFF. CDR3 DNA: TGTGCCAGCAGCTCCGGGGATAGCGGGAGGAATGAGCAGTTCTTC. The V and J genes are TRBV11-2 and TRBJ2-1, with 10 bases identical to TRBD2. V lost 4 bases to trimming and J lost 7 bases; unmatched junction nucleotides: 7. The CDR3 has 15 residues. The V gene's germline CDR1 is SGHAT and CDR2 FQNNGV.

CDR3 DNA sequence: TGTGCCAGCAGCCCCATTCGGGGGGACCGCTATGGCTACACCTTC. Protein: CASSPIRGDRYGYTF. The chain carries TRBV5-6 and TRBJ1-2, with TRBD1 as a possible D gene (5 bases). Per the germline V gene, CDR1 is SGHDT and CDR2 is YYEEEE. The CDR3 totals 15 residues. V gave up 4 bases and J gave up 4 bases, with 17 bases separating them.